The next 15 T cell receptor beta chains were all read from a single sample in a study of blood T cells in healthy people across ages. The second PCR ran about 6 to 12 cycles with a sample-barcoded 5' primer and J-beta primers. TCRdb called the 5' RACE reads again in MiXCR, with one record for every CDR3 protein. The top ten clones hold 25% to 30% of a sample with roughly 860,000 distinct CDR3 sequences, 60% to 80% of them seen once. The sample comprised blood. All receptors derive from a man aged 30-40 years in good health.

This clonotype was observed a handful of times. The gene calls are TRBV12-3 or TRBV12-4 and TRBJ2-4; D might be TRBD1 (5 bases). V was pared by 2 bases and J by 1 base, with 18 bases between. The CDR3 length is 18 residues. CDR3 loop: CASSLRGRQAEAKNIQYF. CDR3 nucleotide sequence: TGTGCCAGCAGTTTAAGGGGTAGGCAGGCCGAGGCCAAAAACATTCAGTACTTC.

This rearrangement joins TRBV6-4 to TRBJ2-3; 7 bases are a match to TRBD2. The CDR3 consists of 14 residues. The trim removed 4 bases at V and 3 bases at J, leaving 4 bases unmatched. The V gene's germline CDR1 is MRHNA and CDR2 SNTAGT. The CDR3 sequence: CASSGAGQTDTQYF. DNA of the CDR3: TGTGCCAGCAGTGGAGCGGGGCAGACAGATACGCAGTATTTT.

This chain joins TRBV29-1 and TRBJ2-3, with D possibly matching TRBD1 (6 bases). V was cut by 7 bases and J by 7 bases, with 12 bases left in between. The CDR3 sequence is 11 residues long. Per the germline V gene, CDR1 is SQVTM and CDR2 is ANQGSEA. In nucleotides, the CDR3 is TGCAGCGGGGGGCAGGGAAATACGCAGTATTTT. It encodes CSGGQGNTQYF.

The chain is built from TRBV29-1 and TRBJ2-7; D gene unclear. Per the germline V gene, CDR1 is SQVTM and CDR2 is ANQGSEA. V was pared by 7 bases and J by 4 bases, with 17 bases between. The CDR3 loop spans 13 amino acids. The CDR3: CSASSGFGYEQYF. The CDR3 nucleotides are TGCAGCGCATCCTCCGGGTTTGGGTACGAGCAGTACTTC.

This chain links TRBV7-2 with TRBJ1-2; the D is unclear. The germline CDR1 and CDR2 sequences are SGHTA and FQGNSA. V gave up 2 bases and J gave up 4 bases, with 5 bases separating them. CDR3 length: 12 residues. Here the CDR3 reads CASSLLSYGYTF. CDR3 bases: TGTGCCAGCAGCTTATTATCCTATGGCTACACCTTC.

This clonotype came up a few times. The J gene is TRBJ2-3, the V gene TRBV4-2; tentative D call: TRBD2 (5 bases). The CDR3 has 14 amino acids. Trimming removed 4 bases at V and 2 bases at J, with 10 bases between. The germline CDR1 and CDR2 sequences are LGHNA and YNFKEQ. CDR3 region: CASSPGLLTDTQYF. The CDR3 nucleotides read TGTGCCAGCAGCCCAGGACTCCTCACAGATACGCAGTATTTT.

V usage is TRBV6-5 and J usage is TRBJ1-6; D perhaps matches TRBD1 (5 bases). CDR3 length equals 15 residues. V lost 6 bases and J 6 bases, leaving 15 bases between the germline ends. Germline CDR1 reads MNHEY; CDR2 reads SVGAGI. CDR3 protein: CASSPILRGNSPLHF. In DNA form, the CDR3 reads TGTGCCAGCAGCCCCATACTAAGGGGTAATTCACCCCTCCACTTT.

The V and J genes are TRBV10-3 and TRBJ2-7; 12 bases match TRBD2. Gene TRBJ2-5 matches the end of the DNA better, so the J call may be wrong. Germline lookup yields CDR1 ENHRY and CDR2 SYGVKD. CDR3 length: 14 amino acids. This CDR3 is CAISTSGGSETQYF. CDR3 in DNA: TGTGCCATCAGTACTAGCGGGGGGTCTGAGACCCAGTACTTC.

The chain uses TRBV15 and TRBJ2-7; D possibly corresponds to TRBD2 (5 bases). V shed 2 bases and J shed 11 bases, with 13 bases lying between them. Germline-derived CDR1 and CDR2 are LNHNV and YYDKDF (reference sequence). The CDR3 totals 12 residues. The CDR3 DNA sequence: TGTGCCACCAGCAGACGCAAGAGGGTGAAGTACTTC. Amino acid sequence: CATSRRKRVKYF.

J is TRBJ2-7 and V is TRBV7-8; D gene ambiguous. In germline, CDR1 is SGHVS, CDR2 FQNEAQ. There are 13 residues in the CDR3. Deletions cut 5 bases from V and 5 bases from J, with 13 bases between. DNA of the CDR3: TGTGCCAGCAGCCCTAACAAATTCGACGAGCAGTACTTC. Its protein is CASSPNKFDEQYF.

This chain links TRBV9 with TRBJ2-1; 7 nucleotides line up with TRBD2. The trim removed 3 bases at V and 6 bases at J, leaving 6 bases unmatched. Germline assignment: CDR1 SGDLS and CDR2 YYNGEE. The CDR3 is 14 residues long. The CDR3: CASSGGGTANEQFF. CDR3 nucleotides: TGTGCCAGCAGCGGGGGGGGGACGGCCAATGAGCAGTTCTTC. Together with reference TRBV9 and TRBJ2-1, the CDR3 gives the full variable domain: DSGVTQTPKHLITATGQRVTLRCSPRSGDLSVYWYQQSLDQGLQFLIQYYNGEERAKGNILERFSAQQFPDLHSELNLSSLELGDSALYFCASSGGGTANEQFFGPGTRLTVL.

The CDR3 protein is CASSSGQQNTEAFF. The CDR3 nucleotides read TGTGCCAGCAGCTCGGGACAGCAAAACACTGAAGCTTTCTTT. V and J are TRBV11-3 and TRBJ1-1, with 7 bases that match TRBD1. In germline, CDR1 is SGHNT, CDR2 YENEEA. CDR3 length: 14 residues. V was clipped by 4 bases and J by 2 bases; unmatched bases: 4.

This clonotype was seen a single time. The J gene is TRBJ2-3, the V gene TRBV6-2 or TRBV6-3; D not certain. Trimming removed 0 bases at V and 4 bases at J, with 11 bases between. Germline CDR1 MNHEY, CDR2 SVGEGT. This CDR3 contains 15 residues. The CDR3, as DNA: TGTGCCAGCAGTTACTCGGTAGCTGTCGCAGATACGCAGTATTTT. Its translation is CASSYSVAVADTQYF.

The CDR3 region is CASSLLAQAAYEQYF. CDR3 nucleotide sequence: TGTGCCAGCAGTTTATTGGCCCAGGCGGCCTACGAGCAGTACTTC. J is TRBJ2-7 and V is TRBV27; D gene uncertain. The V and J ends lost 1 base and 2 bases respectively, with 12 bases between them. Germline-derived CDR1 and CDR2 are MNHEY and SMNVEV (reference sequence). The CDR3 runs to 15 residues.

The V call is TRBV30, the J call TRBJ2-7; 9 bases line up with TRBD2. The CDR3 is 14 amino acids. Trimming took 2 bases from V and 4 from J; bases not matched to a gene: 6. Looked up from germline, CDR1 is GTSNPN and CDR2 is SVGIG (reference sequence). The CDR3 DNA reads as TGTGCCTGGAGTTTTCGCGGGGGGGGATACGAGCAGTACTTC. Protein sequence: CAWSFRGGGYEQYF.